These 14 T cell receptor beta chains share one sample of origin, sequenced in a study of blood T cells in healthy people across ages (dated by TCRdb to between 2014 and 2016). The library was generated by 5' RACE. The second PCR ran for about 7 to 11 cycles and used a J-beta primer mix along with a sample-barcoded 5' primer. TCRdb trimmed public reads at Q25 via fastp, called clones via MiXCR and kept in-frame beta chains. For every CDR3 protein sequence, its rows merge into one entry that carries the most common genes and DNA. Recorded for this sample are 1.5 million to 2 million distinct CDR3 sequences; around 40% of them occurred a single time. More than 20% of the sample is in the top ten clones. Sequencing was done on a sample of blood. These receptors came from a human donor in good health.

V usage is TRBV6-2 or TRBV6-3 and J usage is TRBJ1-5; TRBD1 matches at 7 bases. Looked up from germline, CDR1 is MNHEY and CDR2 is SVGEGT. V was pared by 6 bases and J by 1 base, with 9 bases of the junction left unmatched. The CDR3 loop spans 16 amino acids. The CDR3 nucleotides read TGTGCCAGCAGAACACCCCGGGACAGAAGCAATCAGCCCCAGCATTTT. Amino acids: CASRTPRDRSNQPQHF.

The chain carries TRBV14 and TRBJ2-5; D is tentatively TRBD1 or TRBD2 (5 bases each). With 6 bases removed from V and 3 bases from J, the gap between germline ends came to 20 bases. The CDR3 runs 16 residues. Germline CDR1 SGHDN, CDR2 FVKESK. As DNA, the CDR3 is TGTGCCAGCAGTCACCCCGGGGCGTGGGGTGAAGAGACCCAGTACTTC. The encoded protein is CASSHPGAWGEETQYF.

The chain has TRBV20-1 and TRBJ2-3; D is possibly TRBD1 (6 bases). From germline, CDR1 is DFQATT and CDR2 SNEGSKA (reference sequence). The CDR3 extends over 13 amino acids. V was clipped by 6 bases and J by 3 bases, with 13 bases between them. The CDR3 region has the DNA TGCAGTGCAAATAATCAGGGGACAGATACGCAGTATTTT. Translation gives CSANNQGTDTQYF.

V and J are TRBV3-1 and TRBJ2-3; no clear D. Trimming took off 6 bases at V and 6 bases at J, with 13 bases between the two ends. Germline V gene sequence: CDR1 LGHDT, CDR2 YNNKEL (reference sequence). The CDR3 runs 13 residues. Here the CDR3 DNA reads TGTGCCAGCAGTCGGAATGGTGAGGATACGCAGTATTTT. This sequence encodes CASSRNGEDTQYF.

This clonotype was detected ten times or more. This chain's CDR3 is CASSQVAGETQYF. CDR3 sequence (DNA): TGCGCCAGCAGCCAAGTAGCAGGGGAGACCCAGTACTTC. The chain couples TRBV4-1 to TRBJ2-5; D is perhaps TRBD1 (5 bases). Germline V gene data show CDR1 as MGHRA and CDR2 as YSYEKL. The CDR3 spans 13 residues. The V end lost 1 base, the J end lost 5 bases, and 8 bases lay between the germline ends.

The V and J genes are TRBV7-2 and TRBJ2-1, with D perhaps matching TRBD1 or TRBD2 (5 bases each). CDR3 length: 19 residues. Germline V gives CDR1 SGHTA, CDR2 FQGNSA. Trimming stripped 3 bases from V and 3 bases from J, with 24 bases between. CDR3 residues: CASSFISRAIGADYNEQFF. The CDR3, as DNA: TGTGCCAGCAGCTTTATTTCGAGGGCAATCGGGGCGGACTACAATGAGCAGTTCTTC.

The V and J genes are TRBV15 and TRBJ2-6; no firm D call. V shed 6 bases and J shed 0 bases, with 3 bases lying between them. The V gene's germline CDR1 is LNHNV and CDR2 YYDKDF (reference sequence). The CDR3 has 13 amino acids. Here the CDR3 reads CATRNSGANVLTF. The CDR3 DNA reads as TGTGCCACCAGAAACTCTGGGGCCAACGTCCTGACTTTC.

This clonotype was counted only a few times. V and J are TRBV29-1 and TRBJ1-1; a weak D match, TRBD1 (5 bases). The V and J ends lost 1 base and 7 bases respectively, with 16 bases between them. The CDR3 has 14 residues. Germline V gives CDR1 SQVTM, CDR2 ANQGSEA. In DNA, the CDR3 is TGCAGCGTTGAAGGACAGTATGGGCTCATTGAAGCTTTCTTT. This codes for CSVEGQYGLIEAFF.

This sequence joins TRBV29-1 and TRBJ1-2; tentatively, D is TRBD1 (5 bases). Germline V CDR1 and CDR2: SQVTM, ANQGSEA. The germline V and J ends were trimmed by 6 bases and 4 bases, with 15 bases remaining between them. The length of the CDR3 is 13 residues. The CDR3 DNA is TGCAGCGTGGGACTAGGGTATAGCTATGGCTACACCTTC. It is translated as CSVGLGYSYGYTF. Together with reference TRBV29-1 and TRBJ1-2, the CDR3 gives the full variable domain: SAVISQKPSRDICQRGTSLTIQCQVDSQVTMMFWYRQQPGQSLTLIATANQGSEATYESGFVIDKFPISRPNLTFSTLTVSNMSPEDSSIYLCSVGLGYSYGYTFGSGTRLTVV.

This clonotype was detected only a few times. This chain uses TRBV24-1 with TRBJ2-7; 9 bases are a match to TRBD1. CDR3 size: 15 residues. Germline assignment: CDR1 KGHDR and CDR2 SFDVKD. V dropped 4 bases and J dropped 5; count of bases not matched to a gene: 8. For the CDR3, the DNA is TGTGCCACCAGTGAGCGGGGGACAGGGATGGACGAGCAGTACTTC. The encoded protein is CATSERGTGMDEQYF.

V and J are TRBV15 and TRBJ2-5; a weak D match, TRBD1 (5 bases). The better agreement between TRBJ2-7 and the DNA end casts doubt on the J call. Looked up from germline, CDR1 is LNHNV and CDR2 is YYDKDF (reference sequence). The CDR3 runs 13 residues. The CDR3, as DNA: TGTGCCACCAGCAGTGGCAGGGCTCGCGAGCAGTACTTC. Translated: CATSSGRAREQYF.

The chain employs TRBV11-2 and TRBJ2-3; D remains ambiguous. The CDR3 loop spans 13 amino acids. The germline V gene has CDR1 SGHAT and CDR2 FQNNGV. Between the trimmed V and J ends, which lost 6 bases and 1 base, there was a span of 8 bases. In DNA form, the CDR3 reads TGTGCCAGCAGTATCGGCGGCACAGATACGCAGTATTTT. It yields the protein CASSIGGTDTQYF.

The sample holds a few counts of this clonotype. V is TRBV6-4 and J is TRBJ2-3; TRBD1 or TRBD2 may be the D gene (6 bases each). Germline CDR1 MRHNA, CDR2 SNTAGT. Trimming removed 5 bases from V and 3 bases from J, with 12 bases in between. The CDR3 has 14 amino acids. CDR3 bases: TGTGCCAGCAGTTCGGGGGCCAAAACAGATACGCAGTATTTT. Translating gives CASSSGAKTDTQYF.

The J gene is TRBJ1-2, the V gene TRBV20-1; D gene uncertain. Germline CDR1 DFQATT, CDR2 SNEGSKA (reference sequence). Trimming stripped 5 bases from V and 8 bases from J, with 9 bases between. The CDR3 is 10 amino acids. The CDR3 coding sequence is TGCAGTGCTGACGGCCCCGGCTACACCTTC. Protein sequence: CSADGPGYTF.